This T cell receptor beta chain derives from a study of CD8 T cells in ankylosing spondylitis. TCRdb re-called the 5' RACE reads with MiXCR, one entry per CDR3 protein. The table lists hundreds of thousands of distinct CDR3 sequences, 10% of them singletons. V was pared by 6 bases and J by 2 bases, with 13 bases between. The CDR3 loop spans 14 amino acids. This clonotype showed up many times. Sequenced sample: blood, either unsorted or a sorted T cell fraction (not recorded which). The V and J genes are TRBV12-3 or TRBV12-4 and TRBJ1-1, with D possibly TRBD1 on 5 matching bases. The receptor was isolated from a male donor with ankylosing spondylitis or in good health (not recorded which). The CDR3 loop is CASRRGTVNTEAFF. In DNA form, the CDR3 reads TGTGCCAGCAGACGAGGGACGGTAAACACTGAAGCTTTCTTT.